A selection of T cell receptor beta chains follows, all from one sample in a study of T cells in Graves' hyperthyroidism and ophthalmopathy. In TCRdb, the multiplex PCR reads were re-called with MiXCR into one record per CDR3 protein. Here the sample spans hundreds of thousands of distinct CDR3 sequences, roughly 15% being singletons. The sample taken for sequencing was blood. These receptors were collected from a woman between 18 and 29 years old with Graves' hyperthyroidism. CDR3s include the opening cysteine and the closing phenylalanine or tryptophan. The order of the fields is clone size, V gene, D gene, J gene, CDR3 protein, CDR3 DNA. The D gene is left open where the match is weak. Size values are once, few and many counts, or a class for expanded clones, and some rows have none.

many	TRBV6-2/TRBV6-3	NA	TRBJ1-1	CASSHDWNTEAFF	TGTGCCAGCAGCCACGACTGGAACACTGAAGCTTTCTTT
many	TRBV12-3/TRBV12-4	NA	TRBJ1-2	CASVGGVYGYTF	TGTGCCTCCGTTGGGGGGGTCTATGGCTACACCTTC
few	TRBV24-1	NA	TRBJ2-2	CATSDSGRRLSGELFF	TGTGCCACCAGTGATTCGGGACGGCGCTTATCCGGGGAGCTGTTTTTT
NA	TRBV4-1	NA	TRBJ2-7	CASSQDTGLSSYEQYF	TGCGCCAGCAGCCAGGACACAGGGCTTAGCTCCTACGAGCAGTACTTC
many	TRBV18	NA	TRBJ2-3	CASSLLLADTQYF	TGTGCCAGCTCACTCCTACTAGCAGATACGCAGTATTTT
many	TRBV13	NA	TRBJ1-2	CASSLRELNYGYTF	TGTGCCAGCAGCCTCCGAGAGTTAAACTATGGCTACACCTTC
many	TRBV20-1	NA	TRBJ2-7	CSALQLAWGAREQYF	TGCAGTGCTCTCCAATTAGCGTGGGGGGCGCGCGAGCAGTACTTC
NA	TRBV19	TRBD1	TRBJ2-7	CATGAGQGTDEQYF	TGTGCCACCGGGGCGGGACAGGGAACCGACGAGCAGTACTTC
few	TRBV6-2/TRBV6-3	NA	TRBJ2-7	CASSFGLANSYEQYF	TGTGCCAGCTCTTTTGGTTTGGCGAACTCTTACGAGCAGTACTTC
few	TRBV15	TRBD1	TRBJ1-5	CATSRDWGQLNQPQHF	TGTGCCACCAGCAGAGATTGGGGACAGCTTAATCAGCCCCAGCATTTT
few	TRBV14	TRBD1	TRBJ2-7	CASSQTGTGTFYEQYF	TGTGCCAGCAGCCAGACCGGGACAGGGACCTTCTACGAGCAGTACTTC
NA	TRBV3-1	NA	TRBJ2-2	CASSTLDAGELFF	TGTGCCAGCAGCACACTAGACGCCGGGGAGCTGTTTTTT
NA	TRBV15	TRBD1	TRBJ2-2	CATRRDRNTGELFF	TGTGCCACCAGAAGGGACAGGAACACCGGGGAGCTGTTTTTT